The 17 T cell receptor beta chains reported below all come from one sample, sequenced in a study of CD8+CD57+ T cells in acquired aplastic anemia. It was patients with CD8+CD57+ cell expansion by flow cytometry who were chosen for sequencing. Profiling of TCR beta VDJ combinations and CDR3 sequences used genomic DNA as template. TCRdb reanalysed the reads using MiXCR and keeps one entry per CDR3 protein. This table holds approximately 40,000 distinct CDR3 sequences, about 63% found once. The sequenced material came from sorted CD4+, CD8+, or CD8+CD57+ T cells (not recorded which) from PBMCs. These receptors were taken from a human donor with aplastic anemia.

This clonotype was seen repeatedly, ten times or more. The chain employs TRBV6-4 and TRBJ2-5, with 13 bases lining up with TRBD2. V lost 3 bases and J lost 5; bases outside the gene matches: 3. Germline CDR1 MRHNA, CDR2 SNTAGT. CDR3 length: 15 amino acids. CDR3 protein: CASSETSGGMETQYF. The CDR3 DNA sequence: TGTGCCAGCAGTGAGACTAGCGGGGGGATGGAGACCCAGTACTTC.

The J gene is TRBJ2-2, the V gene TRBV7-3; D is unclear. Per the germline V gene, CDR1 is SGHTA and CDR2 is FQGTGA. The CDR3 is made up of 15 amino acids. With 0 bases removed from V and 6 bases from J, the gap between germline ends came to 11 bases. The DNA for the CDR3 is TGTGCCAGCAGCTTAACTACCGATTTGCCCGGGGAGCTGTTTTTT. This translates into CASSLTTDLPGELFF.

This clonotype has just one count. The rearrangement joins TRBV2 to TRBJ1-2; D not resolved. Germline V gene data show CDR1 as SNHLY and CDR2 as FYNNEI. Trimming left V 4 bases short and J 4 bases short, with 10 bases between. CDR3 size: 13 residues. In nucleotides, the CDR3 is TGTGCCAGCAGTGGTGCCAGGAGCTATGGCTACACCTTC. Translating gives CASSGARSYGYTF.

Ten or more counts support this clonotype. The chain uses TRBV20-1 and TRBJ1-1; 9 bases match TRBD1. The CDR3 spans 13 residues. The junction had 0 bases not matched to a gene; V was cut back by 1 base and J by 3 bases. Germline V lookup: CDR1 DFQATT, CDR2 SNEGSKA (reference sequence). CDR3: CSARGTGDTEAFF. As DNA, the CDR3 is TGCAGTGCTAGAGGGACAGGGGACACTGAAGCTTTCTTT.

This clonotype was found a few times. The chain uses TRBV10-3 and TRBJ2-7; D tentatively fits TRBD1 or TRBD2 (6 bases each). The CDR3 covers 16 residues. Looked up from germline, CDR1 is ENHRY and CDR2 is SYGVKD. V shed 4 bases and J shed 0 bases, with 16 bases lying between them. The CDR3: CAISGGAADGSYEQYF. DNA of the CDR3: TGTGCCATCAGTGGGGGGGCTGCGGATGGCTCCTACGAGCAGTACTTC.

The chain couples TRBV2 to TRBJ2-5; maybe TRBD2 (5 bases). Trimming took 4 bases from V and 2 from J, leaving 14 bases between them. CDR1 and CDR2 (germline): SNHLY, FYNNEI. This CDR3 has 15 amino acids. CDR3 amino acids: CASSGGGYGQETQYF. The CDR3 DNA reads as TGTGCCAGCAGTGGTGGCGGGTATGGACAAGAGACCCAGTACTTC.

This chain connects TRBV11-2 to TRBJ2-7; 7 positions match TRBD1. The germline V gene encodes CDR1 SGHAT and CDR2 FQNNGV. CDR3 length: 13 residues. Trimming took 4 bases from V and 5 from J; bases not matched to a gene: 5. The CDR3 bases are TGTGCCAGCAGCTCGGGACAGTTCAACGAGCAGTACTTC. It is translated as CASSSGQFNEQYF. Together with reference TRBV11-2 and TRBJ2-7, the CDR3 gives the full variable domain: EAGVAQSPRYKIIEKRQSVAFWCNPISGHATLYWYQQILGQGPKLLIQFQNNGVVDDSQLPKDRFSAERLKGVDSTLKIQPAKLEDSAVYLCASSSGQFNEQYFGPGTRLTVT.

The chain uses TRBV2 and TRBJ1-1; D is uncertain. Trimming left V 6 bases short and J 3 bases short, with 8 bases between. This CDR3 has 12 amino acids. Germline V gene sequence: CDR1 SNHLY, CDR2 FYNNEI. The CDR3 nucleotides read TGTGCCAGCAGGCCCTCTTACACTGAAGCTTTCTTT. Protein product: CASRPSYTEAFF.

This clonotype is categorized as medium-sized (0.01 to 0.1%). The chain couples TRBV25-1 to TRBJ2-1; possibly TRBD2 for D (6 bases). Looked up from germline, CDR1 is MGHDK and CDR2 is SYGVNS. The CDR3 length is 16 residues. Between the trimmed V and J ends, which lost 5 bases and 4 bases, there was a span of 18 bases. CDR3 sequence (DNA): TGTGCCAGCAGTACCCGGACTGGGAGGCATTACAATGAGCAGTTCTTC. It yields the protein CASSTRTGRHYNEQFF.

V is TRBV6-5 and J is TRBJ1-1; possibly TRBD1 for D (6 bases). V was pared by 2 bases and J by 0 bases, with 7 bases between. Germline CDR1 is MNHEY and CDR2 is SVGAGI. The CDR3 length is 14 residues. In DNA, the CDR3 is TGTGCCAGCAGTTACAGGGGGTTGAACACTGAAGCTTTCTTT. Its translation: CASSYRGLNTEAFF.

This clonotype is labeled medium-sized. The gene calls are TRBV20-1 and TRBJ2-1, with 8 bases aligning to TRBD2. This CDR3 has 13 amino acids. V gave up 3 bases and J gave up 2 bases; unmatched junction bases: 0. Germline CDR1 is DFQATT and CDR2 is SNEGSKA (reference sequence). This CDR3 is CSASGGAYNEQFF. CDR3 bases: TGCAGTGCTAGCGGGGGGGCCTACAATGAGCAGTTCTTC.

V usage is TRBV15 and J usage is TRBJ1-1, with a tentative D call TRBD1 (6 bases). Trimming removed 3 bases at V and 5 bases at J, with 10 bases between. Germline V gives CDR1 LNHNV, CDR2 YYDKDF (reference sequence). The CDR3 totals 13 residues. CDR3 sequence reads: CATSSEGGTEAFF. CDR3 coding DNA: TGTGCCACCAGCAGTGAGGGGGGGACTGAAGCTTTCTTT.

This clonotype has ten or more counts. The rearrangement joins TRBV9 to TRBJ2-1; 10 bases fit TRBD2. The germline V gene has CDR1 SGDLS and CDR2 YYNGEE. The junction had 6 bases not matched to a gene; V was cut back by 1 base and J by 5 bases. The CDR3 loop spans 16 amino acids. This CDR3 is CASSVPLAGGDNEQFF. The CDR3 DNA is TGTGCCAGCAGCGTACCCTTAGCGGGGGGTGACAATGAGCAGTTCTTC.

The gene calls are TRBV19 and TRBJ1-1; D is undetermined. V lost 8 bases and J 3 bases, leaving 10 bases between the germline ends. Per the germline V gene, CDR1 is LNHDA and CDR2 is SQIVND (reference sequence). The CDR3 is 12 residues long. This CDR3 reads CASFSGYTEAFF. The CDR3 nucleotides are TGTGCCAGTTTTTCGGGATACACTGAAGCTTTCTTT.

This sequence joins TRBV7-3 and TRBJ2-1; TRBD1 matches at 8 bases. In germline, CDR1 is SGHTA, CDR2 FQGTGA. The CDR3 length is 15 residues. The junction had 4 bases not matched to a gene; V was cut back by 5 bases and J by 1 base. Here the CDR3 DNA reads TGTGCCAGCAGCACAGACAGGGGATCCTACAATGAGCAGTTCTTC. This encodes CASSTDRGSYNEQFF.

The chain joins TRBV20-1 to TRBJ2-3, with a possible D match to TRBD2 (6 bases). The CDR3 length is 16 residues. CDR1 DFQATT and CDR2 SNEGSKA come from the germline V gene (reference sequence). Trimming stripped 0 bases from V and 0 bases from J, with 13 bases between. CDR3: CSARDSGGISTDTQYF. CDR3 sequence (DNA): TGCAGTGCTAGAGATAGTGGAGGGATTAGCACAGATACGCAGTATTTT.

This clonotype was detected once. The CDR3 here is CASSPRSIGNTIYF. CDR3 sequence (DNA): TGTGCCAGCAGCCCTCGCTCTATCGGAAACACCATATATTTT. This chain links TRBV7-2 with TRBJ1-3; no reliable D call. CDR1 is SGHTA, CDR2 FQGNSA, per germline. The V end lost 5 bases, the J end lost 4 bases, and 12 bases lay between the germline ends. There are 14 residues in the CDR3.